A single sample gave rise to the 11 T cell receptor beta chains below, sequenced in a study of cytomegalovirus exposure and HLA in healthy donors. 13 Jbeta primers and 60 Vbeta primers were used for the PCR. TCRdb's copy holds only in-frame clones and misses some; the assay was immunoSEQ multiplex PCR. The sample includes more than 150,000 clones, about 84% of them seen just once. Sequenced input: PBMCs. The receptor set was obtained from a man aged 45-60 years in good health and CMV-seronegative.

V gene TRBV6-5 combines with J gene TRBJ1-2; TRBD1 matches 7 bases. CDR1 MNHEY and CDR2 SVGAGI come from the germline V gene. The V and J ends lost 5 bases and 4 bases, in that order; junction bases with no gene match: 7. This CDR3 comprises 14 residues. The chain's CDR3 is CASSKSGTAYGYTF. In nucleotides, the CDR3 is TGTGCCAGCAGTAAATCCGGGACAGCCTATGGCTACACCTTC.

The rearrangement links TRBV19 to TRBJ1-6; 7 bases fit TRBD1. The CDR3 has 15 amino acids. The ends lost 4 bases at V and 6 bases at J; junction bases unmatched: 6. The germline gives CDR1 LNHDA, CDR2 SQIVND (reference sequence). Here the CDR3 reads CASSRGTELNSPLHF. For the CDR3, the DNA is TGTGCCAGTAGTAGGGGGACAGAACTTAATTCACCCCTCCACTTT.

Here the CDR3 reads CASSADRAFGNQPQHF. CDR3 nucleotides: TGTGCCAGCAGTGCCGACAGGGCTTTCGGCAATCAGCCCCAGCATTTT. The genes are TRBV28 and TRBJ1-5; 7 positions agree with TRBD1. The J segment lost 2 bases and the V segment lost 5 bases, leaving 9 bases of the junction unmatched. Germline loops: CDR1 MDHEN, CDR2 SYDVKM. The CDR3 contains 16 residues.

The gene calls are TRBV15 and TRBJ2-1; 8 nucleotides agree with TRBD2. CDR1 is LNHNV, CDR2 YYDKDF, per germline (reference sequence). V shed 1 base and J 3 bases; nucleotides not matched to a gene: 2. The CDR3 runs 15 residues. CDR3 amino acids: CATSRARGGYNEQFF. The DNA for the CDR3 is TGTGCCACCAGCAGAGCCCGGGGGGGCTACAATGAGCAGTTCTTC.

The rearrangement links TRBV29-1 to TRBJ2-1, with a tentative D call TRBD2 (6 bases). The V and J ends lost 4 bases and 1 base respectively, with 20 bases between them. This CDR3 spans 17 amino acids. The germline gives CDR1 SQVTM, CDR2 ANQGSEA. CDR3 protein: CSVGAPGAGRSYNEQFF. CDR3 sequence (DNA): TGCAGCGTTGGGGCCCCTGGGGCGGGGAGATCCTACAATGAGCAGTTCTTC.

CDR3 sequence (DNA): TGCGCCAGCAGCCATACCGGGACAGAGTATAATTCACCCCTCCACTTT. Encoded protein: CASSHTGTEYNSPLHF. The chain recombines TRBV4-3 with TRBJ1-6; 7 bases map to TRBD1. V gave up 3 bases and J gave up 4 bases; unmatched junction bases: 6. The CDR3 loop spans 16 amino acids. Germline values: CDR1 LGHNA, CDR2 YSLEER.

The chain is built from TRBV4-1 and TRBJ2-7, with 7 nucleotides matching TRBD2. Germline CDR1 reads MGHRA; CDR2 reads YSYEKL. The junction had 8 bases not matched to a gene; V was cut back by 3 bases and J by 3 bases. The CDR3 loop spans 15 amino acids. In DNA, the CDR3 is TGCGCCAGCAGCCAGGGGGGGGGATCCTACTACGAGCAGTACTTC. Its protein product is CASSQGGGSYYEQYF.

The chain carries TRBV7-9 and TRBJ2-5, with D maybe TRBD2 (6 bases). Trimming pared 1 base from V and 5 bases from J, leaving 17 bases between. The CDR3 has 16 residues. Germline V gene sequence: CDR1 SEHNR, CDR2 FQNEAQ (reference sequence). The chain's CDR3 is CASSLGGGVFAETQYF. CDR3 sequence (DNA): TGTGCCAGCAGCTTAGGGGGCGGGGTGTTCGCGGAGACCCAGTACTTC.

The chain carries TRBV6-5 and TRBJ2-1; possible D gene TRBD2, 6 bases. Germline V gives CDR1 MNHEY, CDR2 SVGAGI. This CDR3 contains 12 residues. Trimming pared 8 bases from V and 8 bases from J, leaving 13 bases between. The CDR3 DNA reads TGTGCCAGCGGGAGGCGGAGGGATGAGCAGTTCTTC. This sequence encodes CASGRRRDEQFF.

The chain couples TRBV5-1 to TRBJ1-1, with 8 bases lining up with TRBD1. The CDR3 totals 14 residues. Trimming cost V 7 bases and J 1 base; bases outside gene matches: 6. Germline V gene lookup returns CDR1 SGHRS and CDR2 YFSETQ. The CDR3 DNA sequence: TGCGCCAGCGGGGACAGGTCCCCGAACACTGAAGCTTTCTTT. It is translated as CASGDRSPNTEAFF.

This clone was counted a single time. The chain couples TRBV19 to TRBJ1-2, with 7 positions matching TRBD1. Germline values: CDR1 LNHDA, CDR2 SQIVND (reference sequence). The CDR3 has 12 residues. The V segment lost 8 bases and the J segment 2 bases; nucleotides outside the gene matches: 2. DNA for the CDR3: TGTGCCAGTCGGACAGGAAACTATGGCTACACCTTC. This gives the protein CASRTGNYGYTF.